This record concerns one T cell receptor (beta chain) sequence. The antigen is not known. The record originates from a study of STAT5B mutations in CD4+ large granular lymphocyte leukemia. Across the whole study: Among healthy donors, a particular HLA allele went with more CDR3 'QG' motifs. The study's findings and limits: Without putative leukemic clones, patient CD4-sorted repertoires remained more clonal than healthy CD4+ repertoires.

Control samples were healthy donors' buffy coats. The data were produced by immunoSEQ multiplex PCR, yet TCRdb's version contains in-frame clones alone and is incomplete. The sample shows more than 30,000 clones, about 89% of them seen only once. The V and J ends lost 2 bases and 9 bases, in that order; junction bases with no gene match: 12. CDR1 MGHDK and CDR2 SYGVNS come from the germline V gene. CDR3 length equals 16 residues. The J gene is TRBJ2-1, the V gene TRBV25-1; 8 bases line up with TRBD2. Sequencing input: CD4+ T cells from blood buffy coats. The source is a human donor in good health. In DNA, the CDR3 is TGTGCCAGCAGTGAAAACCTAGGTGCTAGCGGGCTTGAGCAGTTCTTC. Protein sequence: CASSENLGASGLEQFF.